This passage covers 19 T cell receptor beta chains from one sample sequenced in a study of cytomegalovirus exposure and HLA in healthy donors. With 60 Vbeta and 13 Jbeta primers, the PCR was carried out. Profiled with immunoSEQ multiplex PCR; TCRdb holds only in-frame clones, not every one. The data contain roughly 100,000 clones, just under 80% of them singletons. Sequencing input: PBMCs. These receptors came from a male donor in good health and CMV-seronegative.

The chain is built from TRBV5-6 and TRBJ2-7; D possibly corresponds to TRBD2 (6 bases). Germline V gene sequence: CDR1 SGHDT, CDR2 YYEEEE. The CDR3 consists of 15 residues. Between the trimmed V and J ends, which lost 0 bases and 4 bases, there was a span of 14 bases. The DNA for the CDR3 is TGTGCCAGCAGCTTGGTGACGGGGGACCTGTACGAGCAGTACTTC. It translates to CASSLVTGDLYEQYF.

This clone was recorded once. This chain connects TRBV2 to TRBJ2-3; D not resolved. V gave up 7 bases and J gave up 1 base, with 6 bases separating them. The CDR3 length is 12 residues. Germline CDR1 and CDR2: SNHLY and FYNNEI. The CDR3 nucleotides read TGTGCCAGCACCCAGGGCACAGATACGCAGTATTTT. Translating it yields CASTQGTDTQYF.

This sequence joins TRBV28 and TRBJ2-2, with 9 bases that match TRBD1. CDR3 length: 15 amino acids. Germline lookup yields CDR1 MDHEN and CDR2 SYDVKM. The junction had 9 bases not matched to a gene; V was cut back by 6 bases and J by 7 bases. DNA for the CDR3: TGTGCCAGCAGGACGGGACAGGGAGGGGTCGGGGAGCTGTTTTTT. Translated, it gives CASRTGQGGVGELFF.

This chain links TRBV28 with TRBJ1-2; the D gene is possibly TRBD1 (5 bases). The CDR3 is 13 residues long. Germline V gene sequence: CDR1 MDHEN, CDR2 SYDVKM. The V end lost 7 bases, the J end lost 1 base, and 10 bases lay between the germline ends. CDR3 residues: CASTWQGNYGYTF. The CDR3 DNA reads as TGTGCCAGCACCTGGCAGGGTAACTATGGCTACACCTTC.

Comment on this clone: A junction boundary mismatches the germline segment, possibly from a read error. The rearrangement uses TRBV18 and TRBJ2-5; 8 bases are a match to TRBD1. Germline lookup yields CDR1 KGHSH and CDR2 LQKENI. The length of the CDR3 is 15 residues. The CDR3 protein is CASSPRPGGQGTQYF. The CDR3 region has the DNA TGTGCCAGCTCACCACGACCAGGGGGCCAAGGGACCCAGTACTTC.

V is TRBV27 and J is TRBJ2-1, with 13 nucleotides matching TRBD2. J lost 8 bases, V lost 7 bases, and 14 bases had no gene match. Germline values: CDR1 MNHEY, CDR2 SMNVEV (reference sequence). CDR3 size: 17 residues. The CDR3 bases are TGTGCCAGCAAACTATGGGGACTAGCGGGATTTCGCGATGAGCAGTTCTTC. As protein: CASKLWGLAGFRDEQFF.

The gene calls are TRBV2 and TRBJ2-1; D is possibly TRBD1 (5 bases). V gave up 2 bases and J gave up 5 bases, with 7 bases separating them. The V gene's germline CDR1 is SNHLY and CDR2 FYNNEI. The CDR3 is 13 amino acids. CDR3: CASSEQGNNEQFF. The CDR3, as DNA: TGTGCCAGCAGTGAACAGGGAAACAATGAGCAGTTCTTC.

The chain recombines TRBV30 with TRBJ2-1, with a weak D call TRBD1 (5 bases). The length of the CDR3 is 14 residues. The V gene's germline CDR1 is GTSNPN and CDR2 SVGIG (reference sequence). Trimming shortened V by 3 bases and J by 4 bases, and 13 bases separated the two germline ends. The CDR3 spells CAWRKDISYNEQFF. Written as DNA, the CDR3 is TGTGCCTGGAGAAAGGACATTTCATACAATGAGCAGTTCTTC.

J is TRBJ2-3 and V is TRBV6-4, with D perhaps matching TRBD1 (6 bases). V was clipped by 8 bases and J by 3 bases, with 15 bases between them. Per germline, CDR1 MRHNA and CDR2 SNTAGT. The CDR3 length is 14 residues. The CDR3 region is CASPGTKKTDTQYF. CDR3 bases: TGTGCCAGCCCCGGGACAAAAAAAACAGATACGCAGTATTTT.

This chain joins TRBV14 and TRBJ1-2; 9 bases fit TRBD1. CDR1 SGHDN and CDR2 FVKESK come from the germline V gene. The CDR3 runs 15 residues. With 1 base clipped from V and 4 bases from J, the junction kept 4 bases outside the gene matches. CDR3 bases: TGTGCCAGCAGCCAAGGGACAGGGGTTGCCTATGGCTACACCTTC. Encoded protein: CASSQGTGVAYGYTF.

The CDR3 DNA reads as TGTGCCAGCAGTATAAGTACCGGGGGGGGTACGCAGTATTTT. Translation: CASSISTGGGTQYF. The rearrangement uses TRBV27 and TRBJ2-3, with 8 bases fitting TRBD2. The germline V gene has CDR1 MNHEY and CDR2 SMNVEV (reference sequence). V lost 5 bases and J lost 8; bases outside the gene matches: 9. The CDR3 has 14 amino acids.

The chain uses TRBV6-6 and TRBJ2-7; perhaps TRBD1 as D (7 bases). With 6 bases removed from V and 5 bases from J, the gap between germline ends came to 14 bases. Germline values: CDR1 MNHNY, CDR2 SVGAGI (reference sequence). The CDR3 contains 13 residues. CDR3: CASSSGGLNEQYF. In DNA, the CDR3 is TGTGCCAGCAGCTCAGGGGGGCTGAACGAGCAGTACTTC.

J is TRBJ1-1 and V is TRBV27; no reliable D call. The CDR3 sequence is 15 residues long. Germline assignment: CDR1 MNHEY and CDR2 SMNVEV (reference sequence). V dropped 4 bases and J dropped 1 base, with 13 bases sitting between them. The CDR3 loop reads CASSSKRRRNTEAFF. CDR3 coding DNA: TGTGCCAGCAGTTCGAAAAGAAGGAGGAACACTGAAGCTTTCTTT.

The V call is TRBV28, the J call TRBJ1-1, with D possibly TRBD1 on 6 matching bases. This CDR3 is built from 13 residues. V was clipped by 6 bases and J by 2 bases, with 10 bases between them. The germline CDR1 and CDR2 sequences are MDHEN and SYDVKM. The CDR3 nucleotides are TGTGCCAGCAGCAAGGACAGAAACACTGAAGCTTTCTTT. Protein: CASSKDRNTEAFF.

This chain's CDR3 is CASSQDRSSHYNEQFF. As DNA, the CDR3 is TGTGCCAGCAGCCAAGATCGGTCTTCCCATTACAATGAGCAGTTCTTC. The chain carries TRBV4-2 and TRBJ2-1; D uncertain. V shed 0 bases and J shed 4 bases, with 13 bases lying between them. This CDR3 is built from 16 residues. From germline, CDR1 is LGHNA and CDR2 YNFKEQ.

Only a few counts were recorded for this clone. The genes are TRBV4-1 and TRBJ2-3; 14 bases align to TRBD2. CDR1 is MGHRA and CDR2 is YSYEKL in the germline V gene. The V and J ends lost 5 bases and 3 bases, in that order; junction bases with no gene match: 7. The CDR3 spans 17 residues. The CDR3 loop reads CASSLGLAGGRTDTQYF. For the CDR3, the DNA is TGCGCCAGCAGCTTAGGACTAGCGGGAGGTCGTACAGATACGCAGTATTTT.

This chain connects TRBV10-3 to TRBJ2-5, with 14 bases that match TRBD2. Germline V lookup: CDR1 ENHRY, CDR2 SYGVKD. CDR3 size: 19 residues. With V trimmed by 0 bases and J by 2 bases, 8 bases remained unmatched. The CDR3 DNA follows: TGTGCCATCAGTGAGTCGGCGGTACGACTAGCGGGAGGGCAAGAGACCCAGTACTTC. Amino acids: CAISESAVRLAGGQETQYF.

V usage is TRBV30 and J usage is TRBJ1-4; D is perhaps TRBD1 (6 bases). V lost 0 bases and J 6 bases, leaving 14 bases between the germline ends. Germline CDR1 is GTSNPN and CDR2 is SVGIG (reference sequence). This CDR3 is 15 amino acids long. The DNA of the CDR3 is TGTGCCTGGAGTGTACGAAGGGGGTTCTATGAAAAACTGTTTTTT. Translation: CAWSVRRGFYEKLFF.

The V call is TRBV4-3, the J call TRBJ2-1; 12 nucleotides line up with TRBD2. The germline V gene has CDR1 LGHNA and CDR2 YSLEER. This CDR3 spans 15 amino acids. The junction had 2 bases not matched to a gene; V was cut back by 4 bases and J by 4 bases. CDR3 loop: CASSRTSGTYNEQFF. The DNA for the CDR3 is TGCGCCAGCAGCCGGACTAGCGGGACGTACAATGAGCAGTTCTTC.